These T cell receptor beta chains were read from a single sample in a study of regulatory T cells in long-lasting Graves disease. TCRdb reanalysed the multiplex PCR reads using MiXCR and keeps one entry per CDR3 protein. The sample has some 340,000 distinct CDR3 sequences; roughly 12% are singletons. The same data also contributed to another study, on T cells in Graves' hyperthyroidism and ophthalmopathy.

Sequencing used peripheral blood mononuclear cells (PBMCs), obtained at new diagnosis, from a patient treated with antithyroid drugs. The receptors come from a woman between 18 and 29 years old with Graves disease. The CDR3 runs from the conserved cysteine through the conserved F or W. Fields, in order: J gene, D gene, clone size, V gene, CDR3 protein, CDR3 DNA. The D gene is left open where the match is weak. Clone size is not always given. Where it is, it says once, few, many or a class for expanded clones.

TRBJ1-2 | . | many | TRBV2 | CASRGGGVSYGYTF | TGTGCCAGCAGAGGGGGGGGGGTATCATATGGCTACACCTTC
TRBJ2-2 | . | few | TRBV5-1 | CASSLVLADTGELFF | TGCGCCAGCAGCTTGGTACTAGCCGACACCGGGGAGCTGTTTTTT
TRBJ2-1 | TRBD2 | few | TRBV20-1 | CSAISGTPYNEQFF | TGCAGTGCTATTAGCGGGACCCCCTACAATGAGCAGTTCTTC
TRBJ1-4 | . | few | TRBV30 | CAWSSRGKLFF | TGTGCCTGGAGCTCAAGGGGAAAACTGTTTTTT
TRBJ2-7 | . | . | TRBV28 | CASSLSSTSYEQYF | TGTGCCAGCAGTTTATCTTCTACCAGCTACGAGCAGTACTTC
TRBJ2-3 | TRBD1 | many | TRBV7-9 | CASSPKVTGADTDTQYF | TGTGCCAGCAGCCCCAAGGTCACAGGGGCGGACACAGATACGCAGTATTTT
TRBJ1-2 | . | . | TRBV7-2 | CASSPGKRTWIYDGYTF | TGTGCCAGCAGCCCGGGCAAAAGGACATGGATTTATGATGGCTACACCTTC
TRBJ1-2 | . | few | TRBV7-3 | CASTHEGGNNYGYTF | TGTGCCAGCACCCACGAGGGGGGGAATAACTATGGCTACACCTTC
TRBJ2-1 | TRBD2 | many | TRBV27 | CASSLLRLAGARYNEQFF | TGTGCCAGCAGTTTACTCCGACTAGCGGGGGCCCGCTACAATGAGCAGTTCTTC
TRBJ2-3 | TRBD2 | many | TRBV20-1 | CSAAKAGVLTDTQYF | TGCAGTGCTGCGAAAGCGGGGGTCCTCACAGATACGCAGTATTTT
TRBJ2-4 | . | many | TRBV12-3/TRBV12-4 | CASSLTGGVSAKNIQYF | TGTGCCAGCAGTTTGACCGGGGGTGTGAGTGCCAAAAACATTCAGTACTTC
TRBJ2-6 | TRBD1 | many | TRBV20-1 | CSARTGQSSNVLTF | TGCAGTGCTAGGACAGGGCAAAGTTCCAACGTCCTGACTTTC
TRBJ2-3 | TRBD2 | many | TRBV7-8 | CASSRVKREGLGTDTQYF | TGTGCCAGCAGCCGTGTGAAGCGGGAGGGCCTCGGCACAGATACGCAGTATTTT
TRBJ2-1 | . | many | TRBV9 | CASSVERLGGLANEQFF | TGTGCCAGCAGCGTAGAACGTCTCGGGGGGCTCGCGAATGAGCAGTTCTTC
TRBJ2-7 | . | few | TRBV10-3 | CAISPAGPTLEQYF | TGTGCCATCAGCCCAGCCGGCCCGACGCTTGAGCAGTACTTC
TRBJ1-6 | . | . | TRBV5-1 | CASSFGVAYNSPLHF | TGCGCCAGCAGCTTTGGGGTAGCCTATAATTCACCCCTCCACTTT
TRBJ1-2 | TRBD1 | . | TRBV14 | CASSQDSGTGYGYTF | TGTGCCAGCAGCCAAGATAGTGGGACAGGGTATGGCTACACCTTC
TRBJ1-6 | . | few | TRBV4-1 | CASSQGGGMVASPLHF | TGCGCCAGCAGCCAAGGGGGGGGGATGGTGGCTTCACCCCTCCACTTT
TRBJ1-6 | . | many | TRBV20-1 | CSARWGRIYSPLHF | TGCAGTGCTAGGTGGGGACGGATTTATTCACCCCTCCACTTT
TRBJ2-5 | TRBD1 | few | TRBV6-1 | CASSPGTVYQETQYF | TGTGCCAGCAGTCCCGGGACAGTGTACCAAGAGACCCAGTACTTC
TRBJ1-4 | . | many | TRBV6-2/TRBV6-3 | CASSYGGTNEKLFF | TGTGCCAGCAGTTACGGGGGCACGAATGAAAAACTGTTTTTT
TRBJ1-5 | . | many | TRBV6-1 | CASSLTFYSNQPQHF | TGTGCCAGCAGCTTGACCTTCTATAGCAATCAGCCCCAGCATTTT
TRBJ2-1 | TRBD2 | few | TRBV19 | CASSMGGTSGRGSYNEQFF | TGTGCCAGTAGTATGGGCGGGACTAGCGGGAGAGGGTCCTACAATGAGCAGTTCTTC
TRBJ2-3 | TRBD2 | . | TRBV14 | CASSNLAGGFTQYF | TGTGCCAGCAGCAATCTAGCGGGGGGATTTACGCAGTATTTT
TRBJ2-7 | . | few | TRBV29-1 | CSVAGLAGDEQYF | TGCAGCGTCGCGGGACTGGCAGGGGACGAGCAGTACTTC
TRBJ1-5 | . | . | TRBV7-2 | CASSPWALGGNQPQHF | TGTGCCAGCAGCCCCTGGGCCCTGGGGGGCAATCAGCCCCAGCATTTT
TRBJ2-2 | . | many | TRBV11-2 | CASSFFGPSTGELFF | TGTGCCAGCAGCTTCTTTGGACCTAGCACCGGGGAGCTGTTTTTT
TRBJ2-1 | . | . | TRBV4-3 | CASSQARGISNEQFF | TGCGCCAGCAGCCAAGCTCGGGGCATCTCCAATGAGCAGTTCTTC
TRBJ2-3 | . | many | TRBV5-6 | CASSHPGAQAQYF | TGTGCCAGCAGCCACCCCGGGGCCCAGGCGCAGTATTTT
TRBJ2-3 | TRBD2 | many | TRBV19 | CASSVLAGGTDTQYF | TGTGCCAGTAGTGTACTAGCGGGGGGCACAGATACGCAGTATTTT
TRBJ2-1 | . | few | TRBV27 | CASSFLTDYNEQFF | TGTGCCAGCAGTTTTTTGACAGATTACAATGAGCAGTTCTTC
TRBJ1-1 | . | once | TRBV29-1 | CSVVFEYTEAFF | TGCAGCGTTGTGTTCGAATACACTGAAGCTTTCTTT
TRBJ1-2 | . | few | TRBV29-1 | CSVEREGGVYGYTF | TGCAGCGTTGAAAGAGAGGGGGGGGTCTATGGCTACACCTTC
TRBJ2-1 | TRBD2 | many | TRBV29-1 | CSVEALPGGTSGRGEQFF | TGCAGCGTTGAAGCCCTCCCGGGGGGGACTAGCGGGAGGGGTGAGCAGTTCTTC
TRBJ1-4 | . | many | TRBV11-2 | CASSLWSINEKLFF | TGTGCCAGCAGCTTATGGAGTATTAATGAAAAACTGTTTTTT
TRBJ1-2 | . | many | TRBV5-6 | CASSLLSSTNYGYTF | TGTGCCAGCAGCTTGTTGAGCAGTACTAACTATGGCTACACCTTC
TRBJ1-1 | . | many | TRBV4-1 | CASSQVAGGTEAFF | TGCGCCAGCAGCCAAGTTGCGGGGGGCACTGAAGCTTTCTTT
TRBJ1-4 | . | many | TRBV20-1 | CSARSSNEKLFF | TGCAGTGCTAGGTCCAGTAATGAAAAACTGTTTTTT
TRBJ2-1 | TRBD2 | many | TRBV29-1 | CSVERDYSVYSYNEQFF | TGCAGCGTTGAACGGGACTACAGCGTCTACTCCTACAATGAGCAGTTCTTC
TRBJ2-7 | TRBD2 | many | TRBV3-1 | CASSPPWTSGSYEQYF | TGTGCCAGCAGCCCGCCGTGGACTAGCGGGAGCTACGAGCAGTACTTC
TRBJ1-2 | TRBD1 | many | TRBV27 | CASSRERQGRYGYTF | TGTGCCAGCAGTAGAGAGAGACAGGGTCGCTATGGCTACACCTTC
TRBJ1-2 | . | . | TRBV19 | CASTPIWTAHYGYTF | TGTGCCAGTACCCCGATATGGACAGCCCACTATGGCTACACCTTC
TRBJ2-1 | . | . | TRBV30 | CTFQGDLYNEQFF | TGTACCTTCCAAGGCGACTTATACAATGAGCAGTTCTTC
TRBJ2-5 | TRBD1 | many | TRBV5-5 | CASSPYSGGQETQYF | TGTGCCAGCAGCCCATACTCAGGGGGTCAAGAGACCCAGTACTTC
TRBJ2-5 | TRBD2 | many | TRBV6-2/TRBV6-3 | CASSPGIAGGGAQYF | TGTGCCAGCAGCCCCGGGATAGCGGGAGGGGGGGCCCAGTACTTC
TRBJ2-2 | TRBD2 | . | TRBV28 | CASSLGSGVNTGELFF | TGTGCCAGCAGTTTAGGAAGCGGGGTGAACACCGGGGAGCTGTTTTTT
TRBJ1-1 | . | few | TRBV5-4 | CASSPGGRGGTEAFF | TGTGCCAGCAGCCCGGGTGGGAGGGGAGGCACTGAAGCTTTCTTT
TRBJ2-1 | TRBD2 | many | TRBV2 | CASSPGGRNEQFF | TGTGCCAGCTCCCCCGGGGGGAGGAATGAGCAGTTCTTC
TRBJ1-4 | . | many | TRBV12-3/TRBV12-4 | CASSSPGRRKLFF | TGTGCCAGCAGTTCCCCCGGGAGGAGAAAACTGTTTTTT
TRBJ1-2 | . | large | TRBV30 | CAWSPKGRSYTF | TGTGCCTGGAGTCCCAAGGGGCGGAGCTACACCTTC
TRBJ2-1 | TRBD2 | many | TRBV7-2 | CASSTGTSSGLEQFF | TGTGCCAGCAGTACCGGGACTAGCTCCGGGCTTGAGCAGTTCTTC
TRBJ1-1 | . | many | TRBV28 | CATSPRAPGTLNTEAFF | TGTGCCACCTCCCCGAGGGCCCCAGGGACGTTGAACACTGAAGCTTTCTTT
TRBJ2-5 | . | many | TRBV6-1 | CASSEGLQETQYF | TGTGCCAGCAGTGAAGGTCTACAAGAGACCCAGTACTTC
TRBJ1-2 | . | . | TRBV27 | CASSRLGAVYGYTF | TGTGCCAGCAGTCGGCTGGGGGCGGTCTATGGCTACACCTTC
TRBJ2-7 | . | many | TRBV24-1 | CATSDPSSYEQYF | TGTGCCACCAGTGATCCAAGCTCCTACGAGCAGTACTTC
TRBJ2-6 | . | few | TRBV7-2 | CASSARSGTFSFANVLTF | TGTGCCAGCAGCGCGAGATCGGGGACTTTTTCTTTCGCCAACGTCCTGACTTTC
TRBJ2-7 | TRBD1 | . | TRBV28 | CASSSGTGRGAGDEQYF | TGTGCCAGCAGCTCCGGGACAGGTAGGGGGGCGGGCGACGAGCAGTACTTC
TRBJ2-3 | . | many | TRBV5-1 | CASRAFSGSTDTQYF | TGCGCCAGCAGGGCCTTTAGCGGTAGCACAGATACGCAGTATTTT
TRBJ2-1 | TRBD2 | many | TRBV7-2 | CASSLPGTSGSSGYNEQFF | TGTGCCAGCAGCTTACCCGGGACTAGCGGGAGTTCGGGCTACAATGAGCAGTTCTTC